This T cell receptor (beta chain) was identified during a study of T-cell memory formation after mild COVID-19. The study, taken as a whole, reports: Mainly CM and EM harbored the contracting CD4+ clones; mainly EMRA harbored the CD8+ ones. A subset of responding clones appeared in pre-infection memory, suggesting cross-reactive memory joined. Later expanders leaned CD4+, whereas day 15 to 85 contracting clones were balanced CD4/CD8.

The CDR3 covers 16 residues. Germline V CDR1 and CDR2: DFQATT, SNEGSKA (reference sequence). V was pared by 3 bases and J by 3 bases, with 15 bases between. Using its own MiXCR run on the 5' RACE reads, TCRdb lists one record per CDR3 protein. The table has around 130,000 distinct CDR3 sequences, around 6.3% seen once. This clonotype was found a few times. Its cognate antigen is unknown. This TCR was sampled from an adult woman who had mild COVID-19 (a few samples of this study predate the infection). Cell type and time point are not known. The chain uses TRBV20-1 and TRBJ1-6; D uncertain. The material sequenced was PBMCs or a T cell subset sorted from them (not recorded which). CDR3 in DNA: TGCAGTGCTAGGGTACACCGCCGGGTCTATAATTCACCCCTCCACTTT. This codes for CSARVHRRVYNSPLHF.